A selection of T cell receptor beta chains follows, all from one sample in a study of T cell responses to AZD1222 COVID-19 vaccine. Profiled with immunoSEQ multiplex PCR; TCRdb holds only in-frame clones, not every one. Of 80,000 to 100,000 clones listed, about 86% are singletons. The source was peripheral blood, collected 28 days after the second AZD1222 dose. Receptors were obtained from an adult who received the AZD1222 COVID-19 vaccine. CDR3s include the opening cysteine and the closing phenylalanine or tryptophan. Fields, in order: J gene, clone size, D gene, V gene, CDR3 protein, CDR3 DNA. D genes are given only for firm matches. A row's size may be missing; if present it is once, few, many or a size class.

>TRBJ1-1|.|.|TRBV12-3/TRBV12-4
CASRSTGNTEAFF
TGTGCCAGCAGGTCGACAGGGAACACTGAAGCTTTCTTT
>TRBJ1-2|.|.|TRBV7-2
CASWGTGDVGYTF
TGTGCCAGCTGGGGTACCGGGGACGTTGGCTACACCTTC
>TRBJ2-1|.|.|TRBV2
CASSGGGGGEQFF
TGTGCCAGCAGTGGAGGGGGAGGAGGTGAGCAGTTCTTC
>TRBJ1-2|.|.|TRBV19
CASSGGDLPYGYTF
TGTGCCAGTAGTGGAGGGGACCTTCCCTATGGCTACACCTTC
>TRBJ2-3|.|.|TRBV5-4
CASSTPVSADTQYF
TGTGCCAGCAGCACCCCCGTAAGTGCAGATACGCAGTATTTT
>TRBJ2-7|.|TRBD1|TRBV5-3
CATRDSTYEQYF
TGTGCCACCAGGGACAGCACCTACGAGCAGTACTTC
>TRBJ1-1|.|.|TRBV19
CASSISRNTEAFF
TGTGCCAGTAGTATTTCCCGGAACACTGAAGCTTTCTTT
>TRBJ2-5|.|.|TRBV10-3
CAISDGTGPLETQYF
TGTGCCATCAGTGACGGAACAGGTCCCCTGGAGACCCAGTACTTC
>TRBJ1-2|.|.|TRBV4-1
CASSQEPYGYTF
TGCGCCAGCAGCCAAGAGCCCTATGGCTACACCTTC
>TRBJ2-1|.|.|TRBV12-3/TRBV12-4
CASSILARNEQFF
TGTGCCAGCAGCATTCTAGCCCGCAATGAGCAGTTCTTC
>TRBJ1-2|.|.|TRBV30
CAWSVDGLGYTF
TGTGCCTGGAGTGTAGATGGATTGGGCTACACCTTC
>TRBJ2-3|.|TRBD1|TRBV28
CASSLAGQGSDTQYF
TGTGCCAGCAGTTTGGCCGGACAGGGCTCCGATACGCAGTATTTT
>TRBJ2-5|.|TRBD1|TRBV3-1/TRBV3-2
CASSQDVRQGARETQYF
TGTGCCAGCAGCCAAGACGTCCGACAGGGGGCGAGGGAGACCCAGTACTTC
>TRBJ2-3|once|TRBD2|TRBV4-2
CASSAGTSDTDTQYF
TGTGCCAGCAGTGCCGGGACTAGCGACACAGATACGCAGTATTTT
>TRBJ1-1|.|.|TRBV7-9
CASSSENRDTEAFF
TGTGCCAGCAGCTCTGAGAACAGGGACACTGAAGCTTTCTTT
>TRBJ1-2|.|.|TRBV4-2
CASSPIGGAAGYTF
TGTGCCAGCAGCCCCATTGGGGGGGCGGCTGGCTACACCTTC
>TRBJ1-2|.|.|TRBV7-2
CASSSISGGGGGYTF
TGTGCCAGCAGCTCCATCTCGGGAGGGGGAGGTGGCTACACCTTC
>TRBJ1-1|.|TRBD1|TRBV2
CASSWTGVWNANTEAFF
TGTGCCAGCAGTTGGACAGGGGTCTGGAACGCGAACACTGAAGCTTTCTTT
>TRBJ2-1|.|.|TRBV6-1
CASSDLPLANNEQFF
TGTGCCAGCAGTGACCTCCCGCTAGCGAACAATGAGCAGTTCTTC
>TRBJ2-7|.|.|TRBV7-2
CASSLRDPTNISF
TGTGCCAGCAGCCTACGGGACCCCACCAACATAAGCTTC
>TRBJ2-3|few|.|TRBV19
CASSIALASTDTQYF
TGTGCCAGTAGTATAGCCCTAGCGAGTACAGATACGCAGTATTTT
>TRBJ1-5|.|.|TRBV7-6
CASTSYRGTSNQPQHF
TGTGCCAGCACCTCATACCGGGGGACTAGCAATCAGCCCCAGCATTTT
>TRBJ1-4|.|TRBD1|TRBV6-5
CASSPGTGDEKLFF
TGTGCCAGCAGTCCCGGGACAGGGGATGAAAAACTGTTTTTT
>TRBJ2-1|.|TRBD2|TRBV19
CASSIRGGALWNEQFF
TGTGCCAGTAGTATACGGGGGGGCGCCCTTTGGAATGAGCAGTTCTTC
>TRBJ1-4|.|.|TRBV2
CASSTRQGSEKLFF
TGTGCCAGCAGTACACGACAAGGGAGTGAAAAACTGTTTTTT
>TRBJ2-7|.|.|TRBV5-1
CASSYYTGTYEQYF
TGCGCCAGCAGCTATTATACAGGAACCTACGAGCAGTACTTC
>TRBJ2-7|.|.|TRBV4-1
CASSQTGTSSYEQYF
TGCGCCAGCAGCCAAACCGGGACCAGTTCATACGAGCAGTACTTC
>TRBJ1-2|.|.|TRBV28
CASSLGRGWYGYTF
TGTGCCAGCAGTTTGGGCAGGGGATGGTATGGCTACACCTTC
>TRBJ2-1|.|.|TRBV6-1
CASSEGQGKNEQFF
TGTGCCAGCAGTGAAGGTCAGGGGAAAAATGAGCAGTTCTTC
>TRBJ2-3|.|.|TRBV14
CASSHLSTDTQYF
TGTGCCAGCAGCCATCTCAGCACAGATACGCAGTATTTT
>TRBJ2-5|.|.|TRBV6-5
CASSYSVNTQETQYF
TGTGCCAGCAGTTACAGCGTAAACACGCAAGAGACCCAGTACTTC
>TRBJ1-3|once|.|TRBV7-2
CASSFREAGNTIYF
TGTGCCAGCAGCTTCCGGGAGGCTGGAAACACCATATATTTT
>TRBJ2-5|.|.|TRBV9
CASSVGWGYQETQYF
TGTGCCAGCAGCGTGGGGTGGGGATACCAAGAGACCCAGTACTTC
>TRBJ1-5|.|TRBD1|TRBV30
CAWSVMTGGGQPQHF
TGTGCCTGGAGTGTAATGACAGGGGGCGGTCAGCCCCAGCATTTT
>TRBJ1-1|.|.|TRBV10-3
CAISESPTGMNTEAFF
TGTGCCATCAGTGAGTCCCCCACAGGTATGAACACTGAAGCTTTCTTT
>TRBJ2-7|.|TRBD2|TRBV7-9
CASSLGTSGDEQYF
TGTGCCAGCAGCTTAGGGACTAGCGGGGACGAGCAGTACTTC
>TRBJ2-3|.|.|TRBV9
CASSVAWGGLTDTQYF
TGTGCCAGCAGCGTAGCCTGGGGTGGCCTCACAGATACGCAGTATTTT
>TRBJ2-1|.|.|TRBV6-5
CASSTSSNNEQFF
TGTGCCAGCAGTACCTCCTCCAACAATGAGCAGTTCTTC
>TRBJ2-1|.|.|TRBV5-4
CASSLRRARSYNEQFF
TGTGCCAGCAGCTTGCGGCGGGCCCGCTCCTACAATGAGCAGTTCTTC
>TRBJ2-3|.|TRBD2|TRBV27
CASSLGASGLTDTQYF
TGTGCCAGCAGTTTAGGAGCTAGCGGCCTCACAGATACGCAGTATTTT
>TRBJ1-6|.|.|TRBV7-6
CASSALGGGNSPLHF
TGTGCCAGCAGCGCACTCGGCGGGGGCAATTCACCCCTCCACTTT
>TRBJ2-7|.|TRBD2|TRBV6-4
CASSEQPGAGHEQYF
TGTGCCAGCAGTGAACAGCCGGGAGCGGGACACGAGCAGTACTTC